This entry concerns a single TCR beta chain. Germline lookup yields CDR1 ENHRY and CDR2 SYGVKD. This CDR3 region has 16 residues. The V and J ends lost 6 bases and 2 bases, in that order; junction bases with no gene match: 4. This entry belongs to a study of T cell changes during pregnancy in multiple sclerosis. Produced via immunoSEQ multiplex PCR; TCRdb's table is partial and in-frame only. The data contain approximately 9,100 clones, about nine tenths of them seen just once; the ten biggest clones take up roughly 5.2%. Sequenced here: CD8+ T cells from peripheral blood mononuclear cells, sampled in the first trimester of pregnancy. The V gene is TRBV10-3, the J gene TRBJ2-1; 13 bases match TRBD2. The receptor was isolated from a female donor in good health, enrolled as a control in a pregnancy study. DNA of the CDR3: TGTGCCATCAGGGGGACTAGCGGGGAGGCCTACAATGAGCAGTTCTTC. It specifies CAIRGTSGEAYNEQFF.